This TCR beta chain was captured by sequencing in a study of T-cell memory formation after mild COVID-19. Via MiXCR, TCRdb re-called the 5' RACE reads, giving one row per CDR3 protein. In the table there are 35,000 to 40,000 distinct CDR3 sequences, about 6.1% of which are singletons. This clonotype was observed many times. This CDR3 has 16 amino acids. V was cut by 5 bases and J by 4 bases, with 20 bases left in between. CDR1 SEHNR and CDR2 FQNEAQ come from the germline V gene (reference sequence). The sequence was collected from an adult who had mild COVID-19 (a few samples of this study predate the infection). Cell type and time point are not known. The sample comprised PBMCs or a T cell subset sorted from them (not recorded which). V is TRBV7-9 and J is TRBJ2-5; D gene uncertain. CDR3 coding DNA: TGTGCCAGCAGCCCCAGTGCCGGGCAGGTATTAGAGACCCAGTACTTC. Translating it yields CASSPSAGQVLETQYF.